This T cell receptor (beta chain) was sequenced for a study of blood T cell repertoires in COVID-19. Original methodology: Amplification of reference gene primers provided the estimated nucleated cell counts. Assay: immunoSEQ multiplex PCR; the TCRdb copy retains only in-frame clones and omits some. The D gene and trimming were derived from the DNA, and the V and J assignments and clone size from that table. The sample records approximately 170,000 clones, approximately 84% being singletons. Germline V gene data show CDR1 as LNHDA and CDR2 as SQIVND (reference sequence). The CDR3 contains 16 residues. Trimming took 1 base from V and 4 from J, leaving 13 bases between them.

This chain uses TRBV19 with TRBJ2-2, with a weak D call TRBD1 (6 bases). Sequencing used peripheral blood. This TCR derives from a human donor with acute or convalescent COVID-19. The donor label of this sample is uncertain. CDR3 DNA sequence: TGTGCCAGTAGTATAGGGGTTGGACAGAGCACCGGGGAGCTGTTTTTT. Protein: CASSIGVGQSTGELFF.